Listed below are T cell receptor beta chains from one sample, sequenced in a study of early T cells in non-severe SARS-CoV-2 infection. Each CDR3 protein is one row after TCRdb ran MiXCR on the 5' RACE reads. The profile shows roughly 65,000 distinct CDR3 sequences, 9.5% to 15% of them singletons. The sequenced material came from whole blood. Receptors were obtained from an adult who was a healthcare worker with PCR-confirmed SARS-CoV-2 infection or an uninfected control (not recorded which). CDR3s leave out the opening cysteine and the closing phenylalanine or tryptophan.

>TRBV11-2|TRBJ2-5|9
ASSYWETQY
>TRBV12-3/TRBV12-4|TRBJ1-1|11
ASSSTVNTEAF
>TRBV6-5|TRBJ1-2|14
ASSLQVSGGYYGYT
>TRBV20-1|TRBJ1-6|11
SASRGGNSPLH
>TRBV13|TRBJ2-1|15
ASSLDRLAGGYNEQF
>TRBV7-2|TRBJ2-4|13
ASSVSGVAKNIQY
>TRBV7-9|TRBJ2-1|13
ASSLRGGPNNEQF
>TRBV7-9|TRBJ2-7|11
ASSLVGTYEQY
>TRBV20-1|TRBJ2-3|12
SAGKRSSTDTQY
>TRBV12-3/TRBV12-4|TRBJ2-2|13
ASSWGTSGAGELF
>TRBV20-1|TRBJ2-5|12
SAPVAGGLETQY
>TRBV20-1|TRBJ2-7|12
SASTTGNSYEQY
>TRBV28|TRBJ2-3|14
ASSFPSRGLADTQY
>TRBV2|TRBJ1-2|11
ASSRQGDYGYT
>TRBV2|TRBJ2-5|15
ASSEEGTGVFAETQY
>TRBV7-9|TRBJ2-7|9
ASSITSEQY
>TRBV29-1|TRBJ2-3|10
SVSSSTDTQY